The T cell receptor (beta chain) under discussion was sequenced for a study of shared clonotypes between healthy human individuals. Clones were read by immunoSEQ multiplex PCR, and TCRdb kept only the in-frame ones, dropping some. The sample carries 2 million to 3 million clones, over 85% recorded once. The germline V gene has CDR1 ENHRY and CDR2 SYGVKD. The germline V and J ends were trimmed by 0 bases and 1 base, with 13 bases remaining between them. The CDR3 totals 16 residues. The rearrangement uses TRBV10-3 and TRBJ2-7; D is possibly TRBD2 (5 bases). What was sequenced was naive CD4+ T cells from PBMCs. Documented subset: CD45RA+ positively selected. This clonotype was obtained from a man younger than 30 in good health. Some clones in this sample may be carry-over from other donors' samples. The CDR3 here is CAISESQRVSSYEQYF. The CDR3 coding sequence is TGTGCCATCAGTGAGTCGCAGAGGGTAAGTTCCTACGAGCAGTACTTC.